The rows below give T cell receptor beta chains drawn from one sample of a study of vaccination effects on CD4 cells after COVID-19. Sequencing was performed with immunoSEQ multiplex PCR; in TCRdb, only in-frame clones are kept and a portion is missing. Of 50,000 to 60,000 clones listed, roughly two thirds are singletons. The antigens these receptors bind are not known. The material was CD4+ T cells from PBMCs cultured with SARS-CoV-2 spike peptides, obtained before COVID-19 vaccination. These TCRs come from a human donor who received a COVID-19 vaccine. Both conserved end residues are part of each CDR3. Fields, in order: clone size, V gene, J gene, D gene, CDR3 protein, CDR3 DNA. A D gene is named only where the DNA matches it firmly. Rows may omit the clone size; those that give it use once, few, many or a size class.

clone_size: .; v_call: TRBV12-3/TRBV12-4; j_call: TRBJ1-2; d_call: .; cdr3_aa: CASRATVNYGYTF; cdr3_nt: TGTGCCAGCCGTGCGACGGTTAACTATGGCTACACCTTC
clone_size: .; v_call: TRBV6-5; j_call: TRBJ1-3; d_call: .; cdr3_aa: CASSRSGVDGNTIYF; cdr3_nt: TGTGCCAGCAGTCGTTCAGGGGTGGATGGAAACACCATATATTTT
clone_size: .; v_call: TRBV2; j_call: TRBJ2-3; d_call: .; cdr3_aa: CASRALARKADTQYF; cdr3_nt: TGTGCCAGCAGAGCACTAGCCAGGAAAGCAGATACGCAGTATTTT
clone_size: .; v_call: TRBV4-3; j_call: TRBJ2-5; d_call: .; cdr3_aa: CASSQVSGRNRIETQYF; cdr3_nt: TGCGCCAGCAGCCAAGTCTCCGGGAGAAACCGGATCGAGACCCAGTACTTC
clone_size: few; v_call: TRBV9; j_call: TRBJ2-3; d_call: TRBD1; cdr3_aa: CASSPKGASLNTQYF; cdr3_nt: TGTGCCAGCAGCCCCAAGGGGGCCTCTTTGAATACGCAGTATTTT
clone_size: .; v_call: TRBV30; j_call: TRBJ2-3; d_call: .; cdr3_aa: CARTGGQRATDTQYF; cdr3_nt: TGTGCCCGGACCGGTGGGCAGCGGGCCACAGATACGCAGTATTTT
clone_size: .; v_call: TRBV5-1; j_call: TRBJ1-1; d_call: .; cdr3_aa: CASSFSRGAGTEAFF; cdr3_nt: TGCGCCAGCAGCTTTTCGAGGGGCGCGGGCACTGAAGCTTTCTTT
clone_size: .; v_call: TRBV6-4; j_call: TRBJ1-1; d_call: .; cdr3_aa: CASSQDRNTEAFF; cdr3_nt: TGTGCCAGCAGTCAGGACAGGAACACTGAAGCTTTCTTT
clone_size: .; v_call: TRBV30; j_call: TRBJ2-7; d_call: TRBD1; cdr3_aa: CAWSLGQGVAYEQYF; cdr3_nt: TGTGCCTGGAGCCTAGGACAGGGGGTCGCCTACGAGCAGTACTTC
clone_size: .; v_call: TRBV9; j_call: TRBJ2-7; d_call: .; cdr3_aa: CASSVERQTYEQYF; cdr3_nt: TGTGCCAGCAGCGTAGAGCGGCAAACCTACGAGCAGTACTTC
clone_size: .; v_call: TRBV15; j_call: TRBJ1-4; d_call: TRBD1; cdr3_aa: CATKARQGGEKLFF; cdr3_nt: TGTGCCACCAAGGCCCGGCAGGGGGGGGAAAAACTGTTTTTT
clone_size: few; v_call: TRBV7-9; j_call: TRBJ1-3; d_call: .; cdr3_aa: CASSLAGQYGNTIYF; cdr3_nt: TGTGCCAGCAGCTTAGCCGGGCAGTACGGAAACACCATATATTTT
clone_size: .; v_call: TRBV12-3/TRBV12-4; j_call: TRBJ1-2; d_call: .; cdr3_aa: CASSPTGASGYTF; cdr3_nt: TGTGCCAGCAGCCCAACGGGGGCTTCGGGCTACACCTTC
clone_size: .; v_call: TRBV19; j_call: TRBJ1-5; d_call: .; cdr3_aa: CASSMGGPQPQHF; cdr3_nt: TGTGCCAGTAGTATGGGGGGTCCCCAGCCCCAGCATTTT
clone_size: .; v_call: TRBV3-1/TRBV3-2; j_call: TRBJ1-2; d_call: .; cdr3_aa: CASSLLGDRSYGYTF; cdr3_nt: TGTGCCAGCAGCCTGTTGGGCGACAGGTCCTATGGCTACACCTTC
clone_size: .; v_call: TRBV3-1/TRBV3-2; j_call: TRBJ2-3; d_call: .; cdr3_aa: CASSPRASKSNTQYF; cdr3_nt: TGTGCCAGCAGCCCCCGGGCTAGTAAGTCAAATACGCAGTATTTT
clone_size: .; v_call: TRBV6-5; j_call: TRBJ1-5; d_call: .; cdr3_aa: CASSYSQGRQPQHF; cdr3_nt: TGTGCCAGCAGTTACTCGCAGGGAAGGCAGCCCCAGCATTTT
clone_size: once; v_call: TRBV10-3; j_call: TRBJ2-2; d_call: .; cdr3_aa: CAISEIRAGTGELFF; cdr3_nt: TGTGCCATCAGTGAGATTCGCGCGGGCACCGGGGAGCTGTTTTTT
clone_size: few; v_call: TRBV9; j_call: TRBJ1-3; d_call: .; cdr3_aa: CASSVGTAGNTIYF; cdr3_nt: TGTGCCAGCAGCGTAGGAACCGCTGGAAACACCATATATTTT
clone_size: .; v_call: TRBV18; j_call: TRBJ1-1; d_call: .; cdr3_aa: CASSPINGVHTEAFF; cdr3_nt: TGTGCCAGCTCACCAATAAATGGAGTCCACACTGAAGCTTTCTTT
clone_size: .; v_call: TRBV5-1; j_call: TRBJ1-1; d_call: .; cdr3_aa: CASSSQGNTEAFF; cdr3_nt: TGCGCCAGCAGCTCACAGGGGAACACTGAAGCTTTCTTT
clone_size: .; v_call: TRBV28; j_call: TRBJ1-1; d_call: .; cdr3_aa: CASCKGGNTEAFF; cdr3_nt: TGTGCCAGCTGTAAGGGGGGGAACACTGAAGCTTTCTTT
clone_size: .; v_call: TRBV18; j_call: TRBJ1-1; d_call: .; cdr3_aa: CASSPPMATEAFF; cdr3_nt: TGTGCCAGCTCACCACCCATGGCCACTGAAGCTTTCTTT
clone_size: .; v_call: TRBV15; j_call: TRBJ2-5; d_call: .; cdr3_aa: CATSRDPGTQYF; cdr3_nt: TGTGCCACCAGCAGAGATCCGGGGACCCAGTACTTC
clone_size: .; v_call: TRBV7-5; j_call: TRBJ2-1; d_call: .; cdr3_aa: CARSWPGQSRSASYNEQFF; cdr3_nt: TGTGCCAGAAGCTGGCCGGGACAGTCAAGATCCGCCTCCTACAATGAGCAGTTCTTC
clone_size: few; v_call: TRBV7-7; j_call: TRBJ2-5; d_call: .; cdr3_aa: CASSLGRVLEETQYF; cdr3_nt: TGTGCTAGCAGCTTAGGTCGGGTCTTAGAAGAGACCCAGTACTTC
clone_size: few; v_call: TRBV6-5; j_call: TRBJ1-2; d_call: .; cdr3_aa: CASSYSGGGYTF; cdr3_nt: TGTGCCAGCAGTTACTCAGGGGGTGGCTACACCTTC
clone_size: .; v_call: TRBV5-4; j_call: TRBJ2-7; d_call: TRBD1; cdr3_aa: CASSLAGTGGPEQYF; cdr3_nt: TGTGCCAGCAGCTTGGCGGGGACAGGGGGACCCGAGCAGTACTTC
clone_size: .; v_call: TRBV29-1; j_call: TRBJ1-1; d_call: .; cdr3_aa: CSVEERAVAFF; cdr3_nt: TGCAGCGTTGAAGAACGAGCTGTAGCTTTCTTT
clone_size: .; v_call: TRBV19; j_call: TRBJ2-7; d_call: .; cdr3_aa: CASSRGQRTYEQYF; cdr3_nt: TGTGCCAGTAGTAGAGGACAGAGGACCTACGAGCAGTACTTC
clone_size: .; v_call: TRBV2; j_call: TRBJ2-5; d_call: .; cdr3_aa: CASRGGGETQYF; cdr3_nt: TGTGCCAGCAGGGGGGGAGGAGAGACCCAGTACTTC
clone_size: .; v_call: TRBV5-1; j_call: TRBJ2-2; d_call: .; cdr3_aa: CASSSRGTGELFF; cdr3_nt: TGCGCCAGCAGCTCCCGGGGGACCGGGGAGCTGTTTTTT
clone_size: .; v_call: TRBV7-2; j_call: TRBJ1-5; d_call: .; cdr3_aa: CASSLEVWGSQPQHF; cdr3_nt: TGTGCCAGCAGCTTAGAGGTTTGGGGAAGTCAGCCCCAGCATTTT
clone_size: .; v_call: TRBV6-5; j_call: TRBJ2-1; d_call: .; cdr3_aa: CASSYAREQFF; cdr3_nt: TGTGCCAGCAGTTACGCCCGGGAGCAGTTCTTC
clone_size: many; v_call: TRBV6-4; j_call: TRBJ2-3; d_call: TRBD1; cdr3_aa: CASSDVTGGADTQYF; cdr3_nt: TGTGCCAGCAGTGACGTGACAGGGGGCGCAGATACGCAGTATTTT
clone_size: .; v_call: TRBV15; j_call: TRBJ2-7; d_call: .; cdr3_aa: CATSRWNQSYEQYF; cdr3_nt: TGTGCCACCAGCAGGTGGAATCAGTCCTACGAGCAGTACTTC
clone_size: .; v_call: TRBV19; j_call: TRBJ2-1; d_call: .; cdr3_aa: CASSIGPGYNEQFF; cdr3_nt: TGTGCCAGTAGTATTGGGCCAGGCTACAATGAGCAGTTCTTC
clone_size: .; v_call: TRBV4-3; j_call: TRBJ2-7; d_call: TRBD1; cdr3_aa: CASSQDSRQGTYEQYF; cdr3_nt: TGCGCCAGCAGCCAAGATTCGAGACAGGGGACCTACGAGCAGTACTTC
clone_size: .; v_call: TRBV7-3; j_call: TRBJ1-2; d_call: .; cdr3_aa: CASSPTGTLGGYTF; cdr3_nt: TGTGCCAGCAGCCCGACCGGGACCCTCGGTGGCTACACCTTC
clone_size: .; v_call: TRBV14; j_call: TRBJ2-7; d_call: TRBD1; cdr3_aa: CASSHTGARSYEQYF; cdr3_nt: TGTGCCAGCAGTCATACAGGGGCCCGTTCCTACGAGCAGTACTTC
clone_size: .; v_call: TRBV28; j_call: TRBJ2-1; d_call: TRBD2; cdr3_aa: CASSMITSGPYNEQFF; cdr3_nt: TGTGCCAGCAGTATGATCACTAGCGGACCTTACAATGAGCAGTTCTTC
clone_size: .; v_call: TRBV21-1; j_call: TRBJ2-1; d_call: .; cdr3_aa: CASSKLGARTPRKSSGRINEQFF; cdr3_nt: TGTGCCAGCAGCAAACTGGGGGCCCGTACCCCCCGAAAGTCGAGCGGGAGAATCAATGAGCAGTTCTTC
clone_size: .; v_call: TRBV7-9; j_call: TRBJ2-1; d_call: .; cdr3_aa: CASSPSNNEQFF; cdr3_nt: TGTGCCAGCAGCCCAAGTAACAATGAGCAGTTCTTC
clone_size: .; v_call: TRBV28; j_call: TRBJ2-3; d_call: TRBD1; cdr3_aa: CASSLGTGGTDTQYF; cdr3_nt: TGTGCCAGCAGTTTAGGGACAGGTGGTACAGATACGCAGTATTTT
clone_size: .; v_call: TRBV5-1; j_call: TRBJ1-3; d_call: .; cdr3_aa: CASSLNSGAGNTIYF; cdr3_nt: TGCGCCAGCAGCCTTAACTCCGGGGCTGGAAACACCATATATTTT
clone_size: .; v_call: TRBV2; j_call: TRBJ2-5; d_call: .; cdr3_aa: CASSVADSLETQYF; cdr3_nt: TGTGCCAGCAGTGTGGCGGACTCATTAGAGACCCAGTACTTC
clone_size: few; v_call: TRBV27; j_call: TRBJ1-1; d_call: TRBD1; cdr3_aa: CASSFTGGSTEAFF; cdr3_nt: TGTGCCAGCAGTTTCACAGGGGGGTCCACTGAAGCTTTCTTT
clone_size: once; v_call: TRBV10-3; j_call: TRBJ2-2; d_call: TRBD1; cdr3_aa: CAISAGSGQGGWELFF; cdr3_nt: TGTGCCATCAGTGCCGGTTCCGGACAGGGGGGTTGGGAGCTGTTTTTT
clone_size: once; v_call: TRBV2; j_call: TRBJ1-3; d_call: TRBD1; cdr3_aa: CARTGAGNTIYF; cdr3_nt: TGTGCCAGGACAGGGGCTGGAAACACCATATATTTT
clone_size: .; v_call: TRBV7-9; j_call: TRBJ1-2; d_call: .; cdr3_aa: CASSLRWGYTF; cdr3_nt: TGTGCCAGCAGCTTAAGATGGGGCTACACCTTC
clone_size: .; v_call: TRBV11-2; j_call: TRBJ1-5; d_call: TRBD1; cdr3_aa: CASSPTGGKNQPQHF; cdr3_nt: TGTGCCAGCAGCCCAACAGGGGGTAAGAATCAGCCCCAGCATTTT
clone_size: .; v_call: TRBV5-1; j_call: TRBJ2-1; d_call: .; cdr3_aa: CASSVSGEAYNEQFF; cdr3_nt: TGCGCCAGCTCCGTGTCAGGGGAGGCCTACAATGAGCAGTTCTTC
clone_size: .; v_call: TRBV2; j_call: TRBJ1-1; d_call: TRBD1; cdr3_aa: CASSRDRATRNTEAFF; cdr3_nt: TGTGCCAGCAGTAGGGACAGGGCTACTAGGAACACTGAAGCTTTCTTT
clone_size: .; v_call: TRBV30; j_call: TRBJ2-1; d_call: .; cdr3_aa: CAWDRQAATWNEQFF; cdr3_nt: TGTGCCTGGGATCGGCAGGCCGCCACGTGGAATGAGCAGTTCTTC
clone_size: .; v_call: TRBV7-9; j_call: TRBJ2-1; d_call: .; cdr3_aa: CASSLRGNEQFF; cdr3_nt: TGTGCCAGCAGCTTAAGGGGCAATGAGCAGTTCTTC
clone_size: .; v_call: TRBV5-5; j_call: TRBJ1-2; d_call: TRBD1; cdr3_aa: CASYNQGQEGGYTF; cdr3_nt: TGTGCCAGCTACAATCAAGGACAGGAGGGTGGCTACACCTTC
clone_size: .; v_call: TRBV4-1; j_call: TRBJ1-2; d_call: TRBD1; cdr3_aa: CASSHPGTDRYGYTF; cdr3_nt: TGCGCCAGCAGCCATCCCGGGACAGATCGGTATGGCTACACCTTC
clone_size: few; v_call: TRBV4-3; j_call: TRBJ1-4; d_call: TRBD1; cdr3_aa: CASSQRTGGGFANEKLFF; cdr3_nt: TGCGCCAGCAGCCAAAGGACAGGGGGAGGCTTCGCTAATGAAAAACTGTTTTTT